Detailed here is one TCR beta chain. Its matching antigen is unknown. The sample is drawn from a study of cytomegalovirus exposure and HLA in healthy donors. At the level of the study: Among the approximately 400 genotyped donors, 65% to 90% were placed in the Caucasian-associated ancestry cluster. Regarding the study as a whole: The only immune exposure information that was available was CMV serostatus. An observed cluster of highly shared sequence variants was recorded as a likely sequencing artifact. High specificity and sensitivity for cytomegalovirus status were reported for the classifier.

In the PCR, 60 Vbeta and 13 Jbeta primers were used. Data came from immunoSEQ multiplex PCR; TCRdb stores just in-frame clones and leaves some out. The sample consists of about 180,000 clones, 65% to 80% of them appearing once. CDR1 is SGHVS, CDR2 FQNEAQ, per germline. The ends lost 7 bases at V and 1 base at J; junction bases unmatched: 6. The CDR3 length is 14 residues. The sample taken for sequencing was PBMCs. This sequence joins TRBV7-8 and TRBJ1-1; 7 bases fit TRBD1. The sequence was obtained from a woman between 40 and 55 years old in good health and CMV-seronegative. Written as DNA, the CDR3 is TGTGCCAGCAAGATAGGGACAGCGAACACTGAAGCTTTCTTT. It codes for CASKIGTANTEAFF.